Below are 5 T cell receptor beta chains sequenced from a single sample in a study of OX40 agonist ivuxolimab in advanced cancers. Sequencing was performed with immunoSEQ multiplex PCR; in TCRdb, only in-frame clones are kept and a portion is missing. The data show about 81,000 clones, with more than 85% seen just once and roughly an eighth held by the top ten. The sample consisted of CD4+ or CD8+ T cells sorted from blood, taken in a trial of the OX40 agonist ivuxolimab. Every receptor here comes from an adult with an advanced solid tumor such as melanoma, head and neck, liver or kidney cancer.

This chain uses TRBV6-5 with TRBJ2-2, with 7 bases aligning to TRBD1. The CDR3 is made up of 15 amino acids. The junction had 4 bases not matched to a gene; V was cut back by 2 bases and J by 4 bases. Germline V gene sequence: CDR1 MNHEY, CDR2 SVGAGI. The CDR3 nucleotides read TGTGCCAGCAGTTACAGGGACAGCCGCACCGGGGAGCTGTTTTTT. Translation: CASSYRDSRTGELFF.

J is TRBJ2-3 and V is TRBV9, with 7 positions matching TRBD1. The CDR3 has 15 amino acids. In germline, CDR1 is SGDLS, CDR2 YYNGEE. V was pared by 0 bases and J by 3 bases, with 4 bases of the junction left unmatched. The CDR3 here is CASSVGDRETDTQYF. In DNA, the CDR3 is TGTGCCAGCAGCGTAGGCGACAGGGAAACAGATACGCAGTATTTT.

The chain links TRBV9 to TRBJ2-7, with TRBD1 matching 7 bases. Per the germline V gene, CDR1 is SGDLS and CDR2 is YYNGEE. The V segment lost 4 bases and the J segment 4 bases; nucleotides outside the gene matches: 8. The CDR3 runs 14 residues. Here the CDR3 reads CASSPDRVGYEQYF. CDR3 DNA: TGTGCCAGCAGCCCAGACAGGGTTGGGTACGAGCAGTACTTC.

V usage is TRBV27 and J usage is TRBJ2-7; D possibly corresponds to TRBD1 (6 bases). With 2 bases removed from V and 2 bases from J, the gap between germline ends came to 7 bases. This CDR3 has 13 amino acids. Germline values: CDR1 MNHEY, CDR2 SMNVEV (reference sequence). The CDR3 sequence: CASSLGTPYEQYF. The CDR3 DNA is TGTGCCAGCAGTTTAGGGACACCCTACGAGCAGTACTTC.

The chain is built from TRBV7-8 and TRBJ2-1; a possible D gene is TRBD2 (6 bases). Germline CDR1 is SGHVS and CDR2 is FQNEAQ. The CDR3 covers 16 residues. The V end was cut by 5 bases, the J end by 6 bases, with 20 bases between. The CDR3 reads CASSRLGEEVSNEQFF. The CDR3 DNA follows: TGTGCCAGCAGCCGGCTTGGGGAGGAAGTTTCCAATGAGCAGTTCTTC.